Below, 32 T cell receptor beta chains from the same sample are listed, as sequenced in a study of blood T cell repertoires in COVID-19. Profiling relied on immunoSEQ multiplex PCR, and the TCRdb table lists in-frame clones only, not all of them. There are roughly 150,000 clones in the sample; around nine tenths occur only once, and more than 2% lies in the top ten. Sequencing used peripheral blood. The receptors shown here come from a man in his fifties or sixties who had recovered from COVID-19.

The J gene is TRBJ2-3, the V gene TRBV7-3, with 10 bases fitting TRBD2. The V and J ends lost 3 bases and 6 bases, in that order; junction bases with no gene match: 6. The CDR3 totals 15 residues. Germline V gene data show CDR1 as SGHTA and CDR2 as FQGTGA. DNA for the CDR3: TGTGCCAGCAGCTTCCTAGCGGGAGAAACCGATACGCAGTATTTT. Its translation is CASSFLAGETDTQYF.

The chain links TRBV12-3 or TRBV12-4 to TRBJ1-2; no definite D call. The ends were cut back, 5 bases at V and 3 bases at J, with 10 bases in the middle. The CDR3 is 13 amino acids. CDR3 DNA: TGTGCCAGCAGTGCCCAGGAAGACTATGGCTACACCTTC. This translates into CASSAQEDYGYTF.

The rearrangement links TRBV6-2 or TRBV6-3 to TRBJ2-7, with 7 bases lining up with TRBD1. Germline V CDR1 and CDR2: MNHEY, SVGEGT. V dropped 2 bases and J dropped 4; count of bases not matched to a gene: 11. The CDR3 spans 16 residues. The CDR3 DNA is TGTGCCAGCAGTTACGCTCCGCGGGCAGGGGGTTACGAGCAGTACTTC. This gives the protein CASSYAPRAGGYEQYF.

The chain uses TRBV5-1 and TRBJ2-1; TRBD1 agrees at 10 bases. The CDR3 totals 15 residues. J gave up 6 bases and V 0 bases, and 3 bases lay outside the gene matches. The germline V gene encodes CDR1 SGHRS and CDR2 YFSETQ. The CDR3 loop is CASSLVGQGGNEQFF. The DNA for the CDR3 is TGCGCCAGCAGCTTGGTTGGACAGGGGGGCAATGAGCAGTTCTTC.

The rearrangement uses TRBV5-5 and TRBJ2-1; D is perhaps TRBD1 (8 bases). Germline CDR1 reads SGHKS; CDR2 reads YYEKEE (reference sequence). The CDR3 extends over 16 amino acids. The V end lost 5 bases, the J end lost 1 base, and 16 bases lay between the germline ends. The chain's CDR3 is CASRAQGGWSYNEQFF. In nucleotides, the CDR3 is TGTGCCAGCAGGGCACAGGGGGGGTGGTCCTACAATGAGCAGTTCTTC.

The gene calls are TRBV7-3 and TRBJ1-5; 7 bases agree with TRBD1. The junction had 17 bases not matched to a gene; V was cut back by 5 bases and J by 1 base. The germline V gene encodes CDR1 SGHTA and CDR2 FQGTGA. The CDR3 runs 19 residues. The CDR3, as DNA: TGTGCCAGCAGCCCCGCCCTTAAGCTAACAGGGGAGAGCAATCAGCCCCAGCATTTT. Residues: CASSPALKLTGESNQPQHF. Complete variable domain (other parts from reference TRBV7-3 and TRBJ1-5): GAGVSQTPSNKVTEKGKYVELRCDPISGHTALYWYRQSLGQGPEFLIYFQGTGAADDSGLPNDRFFAVRPEGSVSTLKIQRTERGDSAVYLCASSPALKLTGESNQPQHFGDGTRLSIL.

V usage is TRBV2 and J usage is TRBJ2-7; TRBD2 agrees at 11 bases. The V segment lost 1 base and the J segment 3 bases; nucleotides outside the gene matches: 2. Germline CDR1 and CDR2: SNHLY and FYNNEI. This CDR3 contains 15 residues. Here the CDR3 DNA reads TGTGCCAGCAGTGAAGAAACTAGCGGGAGCTACGAGCAGTACTTC. Protein product: CASSEETSGSYEQYF.

CDR3 protein: CASSYRRGSYEQYF. CDR3 nucleotide sequence: TGTGCCAGCAGTTACCGCAGGGGTTCCTACGAGCAGTACTTC. This chain joins TRBV6-2 or TRBV6-3 and TRBJ2-7, with a possible D match to TRBD1 (6 bases). The CDR3 contains 14 residues. V was trimmed by 2 bases and J by 1 base, leaving 9 bases between them. The germline V gene encodes CDR1 MNHEY and CDR2 SVGEGT.

In this sample, this clone turned up a few times. V usage is TRBV9 and J usage is TRBJ1-2, with D hard to call. The germline V and J ends were trimmed by 0 bases and 4 bases, with 10 bases remaining between them. Per the germline V gene, CDR1 is SGDLS and CDR2 is YYNGEE. The CDR3 has 14 amino acids. The CDR3 sequence: CASSVAAQSYGYTF. CDR3 nucleotides: TGTGCCAGCAGCGTAGCCGCACAGAGCTATGGCTACACCTTC.

The CDR3 reads CASSIGQGRGKLFF. The CDR3 DNA is TGTGCCAGCAGCATAGGACAGGGGAGGGGAAAACTGTTTTTT. The gene calls are TRBV5-8 and TRBJ1-4; TRBD1 matches at 9 bases. V trimming: 4 bases; J trimming: 10 bases; junction bases outside the gene matches: 8. Per germline, CDR1 SGHTS and CDR2 YDEGEE. There are 14 residues in the CDR3.

The chain joins TRBV2 to TRBJ1-5, with a tentative D call TRBD1 (5 bases). There are 13 residues in the CDR3. The V end was cut by 3 bases, the J end by 5 bases, with 8 bases between. CDR1 SNHLY and CDR2 FYNNEI come from the germline V gene. For the CDR3, the DNA is TGTGCCAGCAGTGAGACCAGGGATCAGCCCCAGCATTTT. It codes for CASSETRDQPQHF.

The chain links TRBV4-1 to TRBJ2-3; 8 nucleotides match TRBD1. Unmatched junction bases numbered 3, after V lost 0 bases and J lost 1 base. The germline V gene encodes CDR1 MGHRA and CDR2 YSYEKL. CDR3 length: 16 amino acids. The CDR3 here is CASSQETGAGTDTQYF. Here the CDR3 DNA reads TGCGCCAGCAGCCAAGAGACAGGGGCGGGCACAGATACGCAGTATTTT.

CDR3 nucleotides: TGTGCCAGCAGCAAGGACAGGGGGCTTTGGGAGACCCAGTACTTC. Encoded protein: CASSKDRGLWETQYF. This rearrangement joins TRBV6-2 or TRBV6-3 to TRBJ2-5; 11 bases align to TRBD1. This CDR3 spans 15 amino acids. V was pared by 6 bases and J by 5 bases, with 8 bases of the junction left unmatched. Germline CDR1 MNHEY, CDR2 SVGEGT.

The chain is built from TRBV11-3 and TRBJ2-1, with D tentatively TRBD1 (5 bases). Germline V gene sequence: CDR1 SGHNT, CDR2 YENEEA. The CDR3 length is 13 residues. Trimming pared 1 base from V and 6 bases from J, leaving 7 bases between. CDR3 sequence (DNA): TGTGCCAGCAGCTTAGGTCAGGGCAATGAGCAGTTCTTC. Its translation: CASSLGQGNEQFF.

The sample holds one count of this clone. V is TRBV2 and J is TRBJ1-2; no reliable D call. Trimming took 6 bases from V and 0 from J, leaving 5 bases between them. The CDR3 covers 12 residues. Germline V lookup: CDR1 SNHLY, CDR2 FYNNEI. CDR3 sequence reads: CASSAANYGYTF. CDR3 DNA: TGTGCCAGCAGCGCAGCTAACTATGGCTACACCTTC.

V and J are TRBV5-6 and TRBJ2-7, with TRBD1 matching over 11 bases. The CDR3 contains 17 residues. Germline assignment: CDR1 SGHDT and CDR2 YYEEEE. The V and J ends lost 4 bases and 2 bases, in that order; junction bases with no gene match: 11. Here the CDR3 reads CASSRRGQGERAYEQYF. DNA for the CDR3: TGTGCCAGCAGCCGGAGGGGACAGGGGGAACGTGCCTACGAGCAGTACTTC.

This chain joins TRBV2 and TRBJ1-6, with a tentative D call TRBD1 (6 bases). The length of the CDR3 is 15 residues. Germline V CDR1 and CDR2: SNHLY, FYNNEI. Trimming removed 2 bases at V and 5 bases at J, with 10 bases between. The CDR3 sequence is CASSELGTNNSPLHF. The CDR3 coding sequence is TGTGCCAGCAGTGAACTAGGGACAAATAATTCACCCCTCCACTTT.

This chain uses TRBV7-9 with TRBJ2-2; no clear D gene. CDR1 is SEHNR, CDR2 FQNEAQ, per germline (reference sequence). The V gene lost 5 bases and the J gene lost 7 bases, with 17 bases spanning the gap. There are 15 residues in the CDR3. The CDR3 is CASSLISLSIGELFF. CDR3 in DNA: TGTGCCAGCAGCCTAATCTCTTTGAGCATCGGGGAGCTGTTTTTT.

The genes are TRBV2 and TRBJ1-1; the D gene is possibly TRBD1 (6 bases). Germline CDR1 and CDR2: SNHLY and FYNNEI. This CDR3 spans 15 amino acids. With 6 bases removed from V and 2 bases from J, the gap between germline ends came to 16 bases. In nucleotides, the CDR3 is TGTGCCAGCAGCCCAGCGGGGGCTAGAAACACTGAAGCTTTCTTT. Translation gives CASSPAGARNTEAFF.

The rearrangement uses TRBV5-1 and TRBJ2-3; 8 bases line up with TRBD2. The CDR3 is 17 amino acids. The trim removed 0 bases at V and 3 bases at J, leaving 9 bases unmatched. CDR1 SGHRS and CDR2 YFSETQ come from the germline V gene. CDR3 residues: CASSLAGGASRTDTQYF. CDR3 DNA: TGCGCCAGCAGCTTGGCCGGGGGGGCCTCTAGGACAGATACGCAGTATTTT.

This chain uses TRBV7-2 with TRBJ2-1; 9 nucleotides match TRBD1. V trimming: 5 bases; J trimming: 4 bases; junction bases outside the gene matches: 9. The CDR3 contains 16 residues. The V gene's germline CDR1 is SGHTA and CDR2 FQGNSA. The CDR3 DNA follows: TGTGCCAGCAGCCCAGAAGGGACAGGGACATACAATGAGCAGTTCTTC. It translates to CASSPEGTGTYNEQFF. The variable domain in full, completed from reference TRBV7-2 and TRBJ2-1, reads GAGVSQSPSNKVTEKGKDVELRCDPISGHTALYWYRQSLGQGLEFLIYFQGNSAPDKSGLPSDRFSAERTGGSVSTLTIQRTQQEDSAVYLCASSPEGTGTYNEQFFGPGTRLTVL.

In this sample, this clone turned up a few times. V gene TRBV7-8 combines with J gene TRBJ2-3; the D is unclear. In germline, CDR1 is SGHVS, CDR2 FQNEAQ. CDR3 size: 12 residues. Trimming removed 5 bases at V and 4 bases at J, with 7 bases between. The CDR3 spells CASSPRADTQYF. Written as DNA, the CDR3 is TGTGCCAGCAGCCCCCGGGCAGATACGCAGTATTTT.

The V gene is TRBV7-9, the J gene TRBJ1-1, with D hard to call. Germline CDR1 and CDR2: SEHNR and FQNEAQ (reference sequence). This CDR3 has 13 residues. V lost 1 base and J lost 8, with 11 bases in between. The CDR3 nucleotides are TGTGCCAGCAGCTTAGGTCGGGAACAAGAAGCTTTCTTT. Translating it yields CASSLGREQEAFF. Together with reference TRBV7-9 and TRBJ1-1, the CDR3 gives the full variable domain: DTGVSQNPRHKITKRGQNVTFRCDPISEHNRLYWYRQTLGQGPEFLTYFQNEAQLEKSRLLSDRFSAERPKGSFSTLEIQRTEQGDSAMYLCASSLGREQEAFFGQGTRLTVV.

This chain connects TRBV5-4 to TRBJ2-7; a possible D gene is TRBD1 (6 bases). CDR1 is SGHNT, CDR2 YYREEE, per germline (reference sequence). The CDR3 spans 19 residues. The ends were cut back, 4 bases at V and 2 bases at J, with 28 bases in the middle. Here the CDR3 DNA reads TGTGCCAGCAGCCCACAAACCAGACCTCTCGGGACAAACCCCTACGAGCAGTACTTC. The encoded protein is CASSPQTRPLGTNPYEQYF.

This clone was counted a few times. The gene calls are TRBV7-9 and TRBJ2-7, with D perhaps matching TRBD1 (5 bases). The V and J ends lost 5 bases and 5 bases respectively, with 19 bases between them. CDR3 length: 15 residues. Germline V gene sequence: CDR1 SEHNR, CDR2 FQNEAQ (reference sequence). The CDR3 nucleotides are TGTGCCAGCAGCCTCCTTCAGGGAAGAGGAAACGAGCAGTACTTC. This encodes CASSLLQGRGNEQYF.

This sequence joins TRBV18 and TRBJ2-1; the D is unclear. The CDR3 extends over 15 amino acids. Germline-derived CDR1 and CDR2 are KGHSH and LQKENI. The germline V and J ends were trimmed by 0 bases and 1 base, with 7 bases remaining between them. The CDR3 loop reads CASSPPAPSYNEQFF. The CDR3 DNA reads TGTGCCAGCTCACCACCGGCACCTTCCTACAATGAGCAGTTCTTC.

The chain is built from TRBV29-1 and TRBJ1-2, with 7 bases aligning to TRBD1. Losses at the gene ends were 6 bases for V and 2 bases for J; bases not matched to a gene: 0. Germline V gene sequence: CDR1 SQVTM, CDR2 ANQGSEA. This CDR3 contains 11 residues. The CDR3 region has the DNA TGCAGCGTGACAGGGAACTATGGCTACACCTTC. This sequence encodes CSVTGNYGYTF.

This clone was observed once. The V call is TRBV3-1 (or the pseudogene TRBV3-2), the J call TRBJ1-6; D might be TRBD1 (6 bases). In germline, CDR1 is LGHDT, CDR2 YNNKEL (reference sequence). The CDR3 is 15 amino acids. Trimming took off 1 base at V and 8 bases at J, with 12 bases between the two ends. CDR3 residues: CASSQGQGKDSPLHF. CDR3 nucleotide sequence: TGTGCCAGCAGCCAAGGTCAGGGGAAAGATTCACCCCTCCACTTT.

V usage is TRBV6-4 and J usage is TRBJ1-2; 7 bases align to TRBD1. This CDR3 has 14 residues. With 0 bases clipped from V and 7 bases from J, the junction kept 5 bases outside the gene matches. CDR1 MRHNA and CDR2 SNTAGT come from the germline V gene. CDR3 in amino acids: CASSDSNRGSGYTF. The CDR3 DNA is TGTGCCAGCAGTGACTCGAACAGGGGAAGTGGCTACACCTTC.

The chain carries TRBV12-3 or TRBV12-4 and TRBJ2-7; weak D call: TRBD1 (5 bases). Deletions cut 3 bases from V and 6 bases from J, with 9 bases between. The CDR3 extends over 12 amino acids. CDR3 in DNA: TGTGCCAGCAGTTTTGTGACAGCCGAGCAGTACTTC. As protein: CASSFVTAEQYF.

This clone came up once. This chain joins TRBV6-5 and TRBJ2-2, with 7 bases aligning to TRBD2. CDR3 length: 15 residues. The junction had 6 bases not matched to a gene; V was cut back by 6 bases and J by 2 bases. Germline CDR1 reads MNHEY; CDR2 reads SVGAGI. This CDR3 is CASRGGLLNTGELFF. The CDR3 DNA reads as TGTGCCAGCAGGGGGGGACTACTTAACACCGGGGAGCTGTTTTTT.

The V call is TRBV4-3, the J call TRBJ1-6; D call uncertain. CDR3 length: 17 amino acids. CDR1 is LGHNA, CDR2 YSLEER, per germline. Trimming took off 4 bases at V and 0 bases at J, with 13 bases between the two ends. CDR3 in DNA: TGCGCCAGCAGCCCCGGCCCGGCTAGCTCCTATAATTCACCCCTCCACTTT. Protein product: CASSPGPASSYNSPLHF.